A single sample is the source of the 13 T cell receptor beta chains below, sequenced in a study of regulatory T cells in long-lasting Graves disease. Time point noted: newly diagnosed GD, antithyroid drugs for less than 3 months. RNA extracted from PBMCs served as the sequencing template. In building TCR beta libraries, iRepertoire HTBI primers were used together with Arm-PCR of CDR3 regions. Using its own MiXCR run on the multiplex PCR reads, TCRdb lists one record per CDR3 protein. This table holds under 400,000 distinct CDR3 sequences, 16% found once. This sample was shared with a second study, whose subject was T cells in Graves' hyperthyroidism and ophthalmopathy.

The sample was peripheral blood mononuclear cells (PBMCs), taken at new diagnosis, from a patient treated with antithyroid drugs. The receptors originated from a man aged 40-49 years with Graves disease.

The V call is TRBV9, the J call TRBJ2-2; the D gene is possibly TRBD2 (6 bases). The germline gives CDR1 SGDLS, CDR2 YYNGEE. V lost 0 bases and J 6 bases, leaving 6 bases between the germline ends. CDR3 length: 13 residues. The DNA for the CDR3 is TGTGCCAGCAGCGTAGGACTAGCCGGGGAGCTGTTTTTT. It specifies CASSVGLAGELFF.

This clonotype has a count of ten or more. The chain carries TRBV5-1 and TRBJ2-3; D is perhaps TRBD1 (5 bases). Trimming pared 1 base from V and 0 bases from J, leaving 12 bases between. This CDR3 is 16 amino acids long. The germline gives CDR1 SGHRS, CDR2 YFSETQ. DNA of the CDR3: TGCGCCAGCAGCTTGAGTCAGGGAACTAGCACAGATACGCAGTATTTT. This sequence encodes CASSLSQGTSTDTQYF.

This clonotype was seen a handful of times. V usage is TRBV18 and J usage is TRBJ1-2; D might be TRBD1 (6 bases). V gave up 4 bases and J gave up 0 bases, with 21 bases separating them. CDR1 is KGHSH, CDR2 LQKENI, per germline. The CDR3 has 18 residues. The CDR3 coding sequence is TGTGCCAGCTCACTTACAGGGCCTAACCGAGCAGCTAACTATGGCTACACCTTC. This encodes CASSLTGPNRAANYGYTF. Drawing the rest from reference TRBV18 and TRBJ1-2, the complete variable domain is NAGVMQNPRHLVRRRGQEARLRCSPMKGHSHVYWYRQLPEEGLKFMVYLQKENIIDESGMPKERFSAEFPKEGPSILRIQQVVRGDSAAYFCASSLTGPNRAANYGYTFGSGTRLTVV.

This clonotype was counted ten times or more. The rearrangement links TRBV15 to TRBJ1-4, with D uncertain. Trimming pared 2 bases from V and 8 bases from J, leaving 15 bases between. The CDR3 is 15 amino acids. The V gene's germline CDR1 is LNHNV and CDR2 YYDKDF (reference sequence). The chain's CDR3 is CATSRPHSGSEKLFF. The CDR3 nucleotides are TGTGCCACCAGCAGACCTCACAGTGGCAGCGAAAAACTGTTTTTT.

CDR3 nucleotide sequence: TGTGCCAGCAGTGAAACGGGTGGCGGGGAGCTGTTTTTT. Amino acid sequence: CASSETGGGELFF. The chain uses TRBV2 and TRBJ2-2; D ambiguous. V was pared by 2 bases and J by 7 bases, with 8 bases between. Germline V gene lookup returns CDR1 SNHLY and CDR2 FYNNEI. The CDR3 totals 13 residues.

About this clonotype: This may come from a read error, since a much larger clone is one base off. The V and J genes are TRBV28 and TRBJ1-2; no definite D call. Trimming left V 2 bases short and J 5 bases short, with 6 bases between. The CDR3 consists of 12 residues. The germline V gene encodes CDR1 MDHEN and CDR2 SYDVKM. In DNA, the CDR3 is TGTGCCAGCAGTTTAAACGAGTATGGCTACACCTTC. As protein: CASSLNEYGYTF.

The chain links TRBV5-1 to TRBJ2-2; D is unclear. Trimming removed 6 bases from V and 1 base from J, with 10 bases in between. From germline, CDR1 is SGHRS and CDR2 YFSETQ. This CDR3 region has 14 residues. CDR3: CASMLDGNTGELFF. The CDR3 DNA reads TGCGCCAGCATGTTGGACGGGAACACCGGGGAGCTGTTTTTT. Full variable domain (missing parts from reference TRBV5-1 and TRBJ2-2): KAGVTQTPRYLIKTRGQQVTLSCSPISGHRSVSWYQQTPGQGLQFLFEYFSETQRNKGNFPGRFSGRQFSNSRSEMNVSTLELGDSALYLCASMLDGNTGELFFGEGSRLTVL.

This clonotype was seen many times. The V call is TRBV11-3, the J call TRBJ2-1, with TRBD2 as a possible D gene (7 bases). The CDR3 spans 15 residues. Per germline, CDR1 SGHNT and CDR2 YENEEA. Trimming removed 5 bases at V and 0 bases at J, with 11 bases between. CDR3 bases: TGTGCCAGCAGCCCAAGGGGGGGCTCCTACAATGAGCAGTTCTTC. It codes for CASSPRGGSYNEQFF.

This clonotype was observed many times. The chain employs TRBV5-6 and TRBJ2-1; tentatively, D is TRBD1 or TRBD2 (5 bases each). The CDR3 sequence is 16 residues long. The V and J ends lost 5 bases and 0 bases respectively, with 15 bases between them. Germline CDR1 reads SGHDT; CDR2 reads YYEEEE. The CDR3 DNA is TGTGCCAGCAGTCCTTTAGGGACCAGCTCCTACAATGAGCAGTTCTTC. Its translation: CASSPLGTSSYNEQFF.

This clonotype showed up just a few times. The genes are TRBV14 and TRBJ1-4; a possible D gene is TRBD1 (5 bases). Germline V lookup: CDR1 SGHDN, CDR2 FVKESK. CDR3 length: 15 residues. V shed 2 bases and J shed 4 bases, with 11 bases lying between them. This chain's CDR3 is CASSQLGTGNEKLFF. Here the CDR3 DNA reads TGTGCCAGCAGCCAACTAGGGACGGGTAATGAAAAACTGTTTTTT.

The chain employs TRBV2 and TRBJ2-2, with 9 bases identical to TRBD1. Germline V CDR1 and CDR2: SNHLY, FYNNEI. The J segment lost 5 bases and the V segment lost 7 bases, leaving 8 bases of the junction unmatched. The CDR3 spans 15 residues. CDR3 nucleotides: TGTGCCAGCACCCCGGGACAGGGACGGACCGGGGAGCTGTTTTTT. Protein sequence: CASTPGQGRTGELFF. Using reference TRBV2 and TRBJ2-2 for the parts outside the CDR3, the full variable domain is EPEVTQTPSHQVTQMGQEVILRCVPISNHLYFYWYRQILGQKVEFLVSFYNNEISEKSEIFDDQFSVERPDGSNFTLKIRSTKLEDSAMYFCASTPGQGRTGELFFGEGSRLTVL.

Turning to this clonotype: This likely reflects a read error, since a far larger clone is one base away. The CDR3 spells CASRKGGASREQFF. The DNA for the CDR3 is TGTGCCAGCAGAAAAGGGGGCGCCTCACGCGAGCAGTTCTTC. The chain links TRBV6-1 to TRBJ2-1, with 7 positions matching TRBD1. CDR3 length: 14 residues. The germline V gene encodes CDR1 MNHNS and CDR2 SASEGT. The ends lost 6 bases at V and 10 bases at J; junction bases unmatched: 12.

This clonotype has at least ten counts. V and J are TRBV6-1 and TRBJ1-4; TRBD1 aligns across 8 bases. The V and J ends lost 5 bases and 6 bases, in that order; junction bases with no gene match: 5. The CDR3 consists of 14 residues. Germline V gene data show CDR1 as MNHNS and CDR2 as SASEGT. In nucleotides, the CDR3 is TGTGCCAGCAGTAAGGACAGGGTGCATGAAAAACTGTTTTTT. This sequence encodes CASSKDRVHEKLFF.